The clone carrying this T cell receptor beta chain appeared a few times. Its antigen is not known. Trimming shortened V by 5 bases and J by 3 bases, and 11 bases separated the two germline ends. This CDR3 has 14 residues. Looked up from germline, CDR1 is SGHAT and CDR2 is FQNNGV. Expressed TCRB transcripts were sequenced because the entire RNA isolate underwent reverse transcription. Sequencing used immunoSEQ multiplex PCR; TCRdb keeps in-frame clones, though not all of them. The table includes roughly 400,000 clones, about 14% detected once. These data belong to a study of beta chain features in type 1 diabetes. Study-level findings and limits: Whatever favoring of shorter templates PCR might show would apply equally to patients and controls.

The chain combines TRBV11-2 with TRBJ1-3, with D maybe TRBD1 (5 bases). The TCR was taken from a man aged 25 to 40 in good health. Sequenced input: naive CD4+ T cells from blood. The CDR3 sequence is CASSPGTDGNTIYF. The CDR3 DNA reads TGTGCCAGCAGCCCAGGGACCGATGGAAACACCATATATTTT.